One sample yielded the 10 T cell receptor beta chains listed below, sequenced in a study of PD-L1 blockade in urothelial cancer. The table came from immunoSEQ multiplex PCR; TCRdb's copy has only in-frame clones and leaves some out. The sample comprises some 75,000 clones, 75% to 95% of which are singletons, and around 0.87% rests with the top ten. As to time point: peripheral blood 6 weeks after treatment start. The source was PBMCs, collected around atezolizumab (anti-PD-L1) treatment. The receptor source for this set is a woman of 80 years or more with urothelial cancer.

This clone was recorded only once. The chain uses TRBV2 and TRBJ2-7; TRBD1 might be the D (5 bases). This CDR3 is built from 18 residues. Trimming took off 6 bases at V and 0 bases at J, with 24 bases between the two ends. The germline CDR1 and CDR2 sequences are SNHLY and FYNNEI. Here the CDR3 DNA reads TGTGCCAGCAGGACACCAGAGACCGACAGACAGAGCTCCTACGAGCAGTACTTC. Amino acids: CASRTPETDRQSSYEQYF.

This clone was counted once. The CDR3: CASSSTTEGGTDTQYF. The DNA of the CDR3 is TGTGCCAGCAGTTCCACGACAGAAGGAGGCACAGATACGCAGTATTTT. V usage is TRBV28 and J usage is TRBJ2-3; possibly TRBD1 for D (5 bases). CDR1 and CDR2 from the germline V gene are MDHEN and SYDVKM. The CDR3 has 16 residues. Trimming took 4 bases from V and 1 from J, leaving 15 bases between them.

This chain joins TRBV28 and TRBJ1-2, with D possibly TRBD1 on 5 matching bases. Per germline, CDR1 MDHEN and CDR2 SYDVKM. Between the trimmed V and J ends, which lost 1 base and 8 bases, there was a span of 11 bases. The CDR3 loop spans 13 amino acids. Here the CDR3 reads CASSLLTERGYTF. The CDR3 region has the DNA TGTGCCAGCAGTTTATTGACAGAGAGAGGCTACACCTTC.

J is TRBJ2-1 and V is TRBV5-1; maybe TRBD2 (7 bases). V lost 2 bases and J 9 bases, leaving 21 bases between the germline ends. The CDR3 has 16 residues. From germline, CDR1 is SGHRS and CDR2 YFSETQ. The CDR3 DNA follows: TGCGCCAGCAGCTTCCCCGGCGGAGGGGAGGGGGGTGAGCAGTTCTTC. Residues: CASSFPGGGEGGEQFF.

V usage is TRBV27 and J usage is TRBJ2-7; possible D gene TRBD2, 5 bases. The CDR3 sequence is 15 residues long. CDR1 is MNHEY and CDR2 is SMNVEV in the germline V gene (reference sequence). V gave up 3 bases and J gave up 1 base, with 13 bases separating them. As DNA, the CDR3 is TGTGCCAGCAGTTTGCGGGCAGGCCAATCCTACGAGCAGTACTTC. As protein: CASSLRAGQSYEQYF.

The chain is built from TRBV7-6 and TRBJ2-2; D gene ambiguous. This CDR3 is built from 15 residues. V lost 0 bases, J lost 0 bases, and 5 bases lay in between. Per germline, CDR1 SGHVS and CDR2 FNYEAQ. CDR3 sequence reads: CASSLARANTGELFF. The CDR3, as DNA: TGTGCCAGCAGCTTAGCTAGAGCGAACACCGGGGAGCTGTTTTTT.

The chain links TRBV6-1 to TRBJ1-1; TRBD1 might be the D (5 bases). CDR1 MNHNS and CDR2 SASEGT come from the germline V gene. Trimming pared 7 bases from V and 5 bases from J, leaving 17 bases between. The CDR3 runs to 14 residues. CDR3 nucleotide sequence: TGTGCCAGCAAGCCCAGGGAGGTTGTTACTGAAGCTTTCTTT. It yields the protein CASKPREVVTEAFF.

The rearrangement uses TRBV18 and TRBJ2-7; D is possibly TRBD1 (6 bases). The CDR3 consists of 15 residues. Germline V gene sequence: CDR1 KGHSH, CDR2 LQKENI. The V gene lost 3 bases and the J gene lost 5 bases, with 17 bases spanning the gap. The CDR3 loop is CASSPPNRAGNEQYF. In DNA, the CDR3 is TGTGCCAGCTCACCTCCCAACAGGGCTGGGAACGAGCAGTACTTC.

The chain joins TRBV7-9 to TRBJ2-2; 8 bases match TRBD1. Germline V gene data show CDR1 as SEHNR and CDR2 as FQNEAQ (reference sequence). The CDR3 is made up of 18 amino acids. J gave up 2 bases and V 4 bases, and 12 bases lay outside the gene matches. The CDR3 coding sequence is TGTGCCAGCAGCTCGACGGACAGGGAATGGGCTAACACCGGGGAGCTGTTTTTT. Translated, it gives CASSSTDREWANTGELFF.

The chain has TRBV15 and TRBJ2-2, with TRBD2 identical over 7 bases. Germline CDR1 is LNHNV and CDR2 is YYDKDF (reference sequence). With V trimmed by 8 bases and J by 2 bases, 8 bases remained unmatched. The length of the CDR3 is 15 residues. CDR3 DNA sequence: TGTGCCACCCTTACTACTAGCGCAAACACCGGGGAGCTGTTTTTT. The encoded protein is CATLTTSANTGELFF.